This T cell receptor (beta chain) was profiled in a study of T cell responses to AZD1222 COVID-19 vaccine. Trimming took off 1 base at V and 3 bases at J, with 10 bases between the two ends. The CDR3 is made up of 14 amino acids. Germline loops: CDR1 SGDLS, CDR2 YYNGEE. The method was immunoSEQ multiplex PCR; TCRdb's version includes in-frame clones alone and lacks a portion of them. The sample lists approximately 84,000 clones, around nine tenths seen once, with over 2% in the top ten. The rearrangement joins TRBV9 to TRBJ1-2, with a weak D call TRBD1 (5 bases). The receptor's source is an adult in good health. The source was peripheral blood, collected on day 0 of AZD1222 vaccination. The CDR3 region has the DNA TGTGCCAGCAGCGTATGGCAGGGTGACTATGGCTACACCTTC. It specifies CASSVWQGDYGYTF. Full variable domain (missing parts from reference TRBV9 and TRBJ1-2): DSGVTQTPKHLITATGQRVTLRCSPRSGDLSVYWYQQSLDQGLQFLIQYYNGEERAKGNILERFSAQQFPDLHSELNLSSLELGDSALYFCASSVWQGDYGYTFGSGTRLTVV.